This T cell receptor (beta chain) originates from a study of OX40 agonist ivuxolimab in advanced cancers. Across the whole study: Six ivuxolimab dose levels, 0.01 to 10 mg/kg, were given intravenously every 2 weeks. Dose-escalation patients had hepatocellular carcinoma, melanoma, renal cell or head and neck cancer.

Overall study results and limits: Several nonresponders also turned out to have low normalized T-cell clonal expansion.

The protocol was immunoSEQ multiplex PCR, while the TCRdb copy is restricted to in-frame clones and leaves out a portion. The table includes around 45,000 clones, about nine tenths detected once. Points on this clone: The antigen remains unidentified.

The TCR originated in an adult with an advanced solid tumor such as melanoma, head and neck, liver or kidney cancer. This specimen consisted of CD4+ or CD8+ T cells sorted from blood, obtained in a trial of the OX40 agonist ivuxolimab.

The CDR3 DNA reads as TGTGCCAGCAGCTTAGGGGGAATAAGGCACAATGAGCAGTTCTTC. Amino acids: CASSLGGIRHNEQFF. The chain has TRBV11-3 and TRBJ2-1; D uncertain. Trimming stripped 1 base from V and 5 bases from J, with 12 bases between. Germline assignment: CDR1 SGHNT and CDR2 YENEEA. CDR3 length equals 15 residues. The full variable domain, with the rest looked up from reference TRBV11-3 and TRBJ2-1, is EAGVVQSPRYKIIEKKQPVAFWCNPISGHNTLYWYLQNLGQGPELLIRYENEEAVDDSQLPKDRFSAERLKGVDSTLKIQPAELGDSAVYLCASSLGGIRHNEQFFGPGTRLTVL.